One and the same sample provided the 12 T cell receptor beta chains below, sequenced in a study of blood T cell repertoires in COVID-19. Produced via immunoSEQ multiplex PCR; TCRdb's table is partial and in-frame only. The sample yields approximately 150,000 clones, approximately 81% seen once. Sequencing input: peripheral blood. All receptors come from a middle-aged man with acute or convalescent COVID-19.

The CDR3 here is CASSRTLNTEAFF. The CDR3, as DNA: TGTGCCAGCAGCCGGACTTTGAACACTGAAGCTTTCTTT. The chain has TRBV5-4 and TRBJ1-1; D unresolved. This CDR3 is 13 amino acids long. Trimming left V 4 bases short and J 0 bases short, with 7 bases between. Germline V lookup: CDR1 SGHNT, CDR2 YYREEE (reference sequence).

The chain combines TRBV6-1 with TRBJ1-2; TRBD1 matches at 9 bases. Germline lookup yields CDR1 MNHNS and CDR2 SASEGT. This CDR3 contains 15 residues. Trimming cost V 1 base and J 4 bases; bases outside gene matches: 4. CDR3 sequence: CASSEEQGAGYGYTF. DNA of the CDR3: TGTGCCAGCAGTGAAGAACAGGGGGCCGGCTATGGCTACACCTTC.

This clone was observed at least ten times. The chain combines TRBV18 with TRBJ1-6; D call uncertain. V gave up 1 base and J gave up 8 bases, with 18 bases separating them. The germline gives CDR1 KGHSH, CDR2 LQKENI. This CDR3 contains 17 residues. Written as DNA, the CDR3 is TGTGCCAGCTCACCACAGGTGAGGGCTCCGAGAGATTCACCCCTCCACTTT. This codes for CASSPQVRAPRDSPLHF.

This clone was detected only a few times. The chain has TRBV6-5 and TRBJ2-7, with 7 bases that match TRBD2. CDR3 length: 15 amino acids. The germline CDR1 and CDR2 sequences are MNHEY and SVGAGI. V lost 5 bases to trimming and J lost 7 bases; unmatched junction nucleotides: 14. The CDR3 protein is CASSTGRGTGWEQYF. Written as DNA, the CDR3 is TGTGCCAGCAGTACGGGGCGGGGGACGGGCTGGGAGCAGTACTTC.

V gene TRBV7-9 combines with J gene TRBJ1-1; D unresolved. Trimming left V 1 base short and J 4 bases short, with 7 bases between. Germline values: CDR1 SEHNR, CDR2 FQNEAQ (reference sequence). The length of the CDR3 is 13 residues. CDR3 DNA sequence: TGTGCCAGCAGCTTAGAGCAGGTCACTGAAGCTTTCTTT. Encoded protein: CASSLEQVTEAFF.

The V call is TRBV13, the J call TRBJ2-1; maybe TRBD1 (6 bases). The CDR3 extends over 14 amino acids. Trimming took 1 base from V and 7 from J, leaving 11 bases between them. CDR1 and CDR2 from the germline V gene are PRHDT and FYEKMQ (reference sequence). The CDR3 DNA reads as TGTGCCAGCAGCTTAGATCAGGGGACGAATGAGCAGTTCTTC. It translates to CASSLDQGTNEQFF.

The V call is TRBV7-9, the J call TRBJ1-6, with D uncertain. Germline V gives CDR1 SEHNR, CDR2 FQNEAQ (reference sequence). The CDR3 is made up of 14 amino acids. With 1 base removed from V and 5 bases from J, the gap between germline ends came to 6 bases. The CDR3 reads CASSLGENNSPLHF. As DNA, the CDR3 is TGTGCCAGCAGCTTAGGAGAGAATAATTCACCCCTCCACTTT.

The chain employs TRBV6-6 and TRBJ1-2, with D unclear. The CDR3 runs to 14 residues. Trimming removed 7 bases at V and 1 base at J, with 13 bases between. Germline-derived CDR1 and CDR2 are MNHNY and SVGAGI (reference sequence). CDR3 amino acids: CASTHSSGNYGYTF. In DNA form, the CDR3 reads TGTGCCAGCACTCATTCTTCGGGTAACTATGGCTACACCTTC.

There are a few counts of this clone. This chain connects TRBV2 to TRBJ2-7; D perhaps matches TRBD2 (5 bases). Trimming shortened V by 8 bases and J by 4 bases, and 18 bases separated the two germline ends. Germline loops: CDR1 SNHLY, CDR2 FYNNEI. This CDR3 is 14 amino acids long. The CDR3 DNA reads as TGTGCCAGCCGTTCCCTATGGGGAGTTTACGAGCAGTACTTC. This codes for CASRSLWGVYEQYF.

This sequence joins TRBV30 and TRBJ2-7; 8 positions match TRBD1. V was pared by 0 bases and J by 3 bases, with 7 bases of the junction left unmatched. The length of the CDR3 is 15 residues. Looked up from germline, CDR1 is GTSNPN and CDR2 is SVGIG (reference sequence). This CDR3 reads CAWSVGTGGLYEQYF. CDR3 nucleotides: TGTGCCTGGAGTGTAGGAACAGGGGGACTCTACGAGCAGTACTTC.

The CDR3 loop is CATSRDLMNTEAFF. Here the CDR3 DNA reads TGTGCCACCAGCAGAGATCTTATGAACACTGAAGCTTTCTTT. J is TRBJ1-1 and V is TRBV15; the D is unclear. Germline V gene data show CDR1 as LNHNV and CDR2 as YYDKDF (reference sequence). The CDR3 runs to 14 residues. V lost 0 bases and J lost 0, with 5 bases in between.

The chain carries TRBV30 and TRBJ1-5; TRBD1 matches 9 bases. Losses at the gene ends were 2 bases for V and 2 bases for J; bases not matched to a gene: 7. The germline V gene encodes CDR1 GTSNPN and CDR2 SVGIG (reference sequence). This CDR3 spans 16 amino acids. The CDR3 loop reads CAWSIMDRGGNQPQHF. As DNA, the CDR3 is TGTGCCTGGAGTATAATGGACAGGGGCGGCAATCAGCCCCAGCATTTT.